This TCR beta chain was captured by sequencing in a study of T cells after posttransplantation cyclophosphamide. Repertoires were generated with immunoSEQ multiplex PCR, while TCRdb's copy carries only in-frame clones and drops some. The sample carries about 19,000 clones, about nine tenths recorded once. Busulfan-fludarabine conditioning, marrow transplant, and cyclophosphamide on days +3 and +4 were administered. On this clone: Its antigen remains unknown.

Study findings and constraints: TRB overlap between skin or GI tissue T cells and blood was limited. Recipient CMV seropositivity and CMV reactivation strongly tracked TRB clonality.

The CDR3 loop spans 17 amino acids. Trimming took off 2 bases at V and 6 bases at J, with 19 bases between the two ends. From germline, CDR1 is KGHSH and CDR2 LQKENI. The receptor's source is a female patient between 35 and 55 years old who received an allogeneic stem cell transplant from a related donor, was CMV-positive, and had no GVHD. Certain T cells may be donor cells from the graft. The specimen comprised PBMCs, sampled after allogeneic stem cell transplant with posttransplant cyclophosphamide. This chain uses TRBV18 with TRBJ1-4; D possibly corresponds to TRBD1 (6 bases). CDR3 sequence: CASSPATGSLIDEKLFF. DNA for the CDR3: TGTGCCAGCTCACCAGCGACAGGCTCCTTAATCGATGAAAAACTGTTTTTT.